This T cell receptor (beta chain) was recorded in a study of spatial heterogeneity in lung cancer. Study overall: Raw reads showed each unique TCR and UMI combination turning up more than ten times on average.

Germline V gives CDR1 LNHDA, CDR2 SQIVND (reference sequence). CDR3 size: 16 residues. Trimming cost V 0 bases and J 1 base, with 10 bases left between them. Every molecule of TCR cDNA had its own unique molecular identifier. Using its own MiXCR run on the 5' RACE reads, TCRdb lists one record per CDR3 protein. The table shows about 36,000 distinct CDR3 sequences, with more than 7% occurring only once. The time point here: sample taken at primary tumor resection. The J gene is TRBJ2-1, the V gene TRBV19; D perhaps matches TRBD2 (5 bases). The input for sequencing was PBMCs, taken at surgery. The clonotype was recovered from a female donor with early-stage non-small cell lung cancer. CDR3 DNA sequence: TGTGCCAGTAGTATAGATCTTAGAGGGTCCTACAATGAGCAGTTCTTC. This codes for CASSIDLRGSYNEQFF. Full variable domain (remainder filled in from reference TRBV19 and TRBJ2-1): DGGITQSPKYLFRKEGQNVTLSCEQNLNHDAMYWYRQDPGQGLRLIYYSQIVNDFQKGDIAEGYSVSREKKESFPLTVTSAQKNPTAFYLCASSIDLRGSYNEQFFGPGTRLTVL.